This T cell receptor beta chain was found in a study of T cells in Graves' hyperthyroidism and ophthalmopathy. Points from the study as a whole: In simple terms, a model built on 13 V-J features told ophthalmopathy apart from stable hyperthyroidism.

Participants, patients aged 18 to 65, had newly diagnosed hyperthyroidism with a duration under 2 months. In the case of this clonotype: Its cognate antigen is unknown.

RNA transcripts provided the source from which TCR beta CDR3 regions were amplified. A set of HTBI primers served as the primers for a first-round RT-PCR of the TCR CDR3. TCRdb reprocessed the multiplex PCR reads via MiXCR and lists one record per CDR3 protein. In the table there are roughly 290,000 distinct CDR3 sequences, roughly an eighth of which are singletons. Per the germline V gene, CDR1 is MNHGY and CDR2 is SVAAGI. This CDR3 comprises 12 residues. V was pared by 4 bases and J by 7 bases, with 10 bases between. This TCR came from a woman aged 40-49 years with Graves' hyperthyroidism. This chain links TRBV6-9 with TRBJ1-1, with D hard to call. Sample: blood. For the CDR3, the DNA is TGTGCCAGCAGTTTCCCGGGGAGTGAAGCTTTCTTT. Translated, it gives CASSFPGSEAFF.